This T cell receptor beta chain was obtained from a study of cytomegalovirus exposure and HLA in healthy donors. Turning to the study itself: From donors who were HLA-typed, an early data release held 80 million to 95 million unique TCRs.

PCR involved 60 Vbeta and 13 Jbeta primers. Repertoires were generated with immunoSEQ multiplex PCR, while TCRdb's copy carries only in-frame clones and drops some. The table shows over 150,000 clones, with about 70% occurring only once. Points from the study as a whole: In vitro work confirmed that three CMV-associated chains recognize CMV antigens. Analyzed later, most CMV-associated TCR beta chains appeared HLA-restricted. The authors considered a cluster of highly shared sequence variants likely to be a sequencing artifact.

CDR3 length: 15 residues. V dropped 2 bases and J dropped 4 bases, with 14 bases sitting between them. Germline assignment: CDR1 GTSNPN and CDR2 SVGIG (reference sequence). This clone came up once. The target antigen is unknown. The sequenced material came from PBMCs. The V gene is TRBV30, the J gene TRBJ2-2; maybe TRBD1 (6 bases). The sequence was collected from a woman younger than 35 in good health and CMV-seropositive. The CDR3 spells CAWSWTVQATGELFF. CDR3 sequence (DNA): TGTGCCTGGAGTTGGACAGTCCAAGCCACCGGGGAGCTGTTTTTT.